The TCR beta chain under discussion was sequenced for a study of blood T cells in healthy people across ages. In the study overall: About one barcoded beta molecule per two T cells was captured by template switching.

The CDR3 is made up of 13 amino acids. The V gene's germline CDR1 is MNHEY and CDR2 SVGEGT. With 7 bases removed from V and 9 bases from J, the gap between germline ends came to 16 bases. About this clonotype: Its cognate antigen is unknown.

Alongside a J-beta primer mix, a sample-barcoded 5' primer served in a second PCR lasting roughly 6 to 12 cycles. Each cDNA was tagged by a template-switch adaptor containing 12 random nucleotides. MiXCR, run by TCRdb on the 5' RACE reads, gives a single entry per CDR3 protein. Altogether approximately 690,000 distinct CDR3 sequences are present, 40% to 45% being singletons, with the ten largest covering about 32%. Notes on the study in general: Samples with more naive T cells showed higher observed beta diversity.

This chain connects TRBV6-2 or TRBV6-3 to TRBJ1-5; a possible D gene is TRBD1 (5 bases). Sequencing was carried out using blood. The clonotype originates from an elderly man in good health. The CDR3 loop reads CASNAGVEPPQHF. The CDR3 nucleotides are TGTGCCAGCAACGCGGGGGTTGAACCGCCCCAGCATTTT.